Sequencing of this TCR beta chain was carried out in a study of blood T cells in healthy people across ages. Study-wide points: Both higher diversity and more naive CD4+ cells marked long-lived donors when set against aged donors. Naive T cell percentage strongly correlated with TCR beta diversity. The study lacked donor CMV status, which possibly confounded expanded clonotype changes. PBMC samples, being unsorted, prevented any conclusive comparison of naive and antigen-experienced cells.

Concerning this clonotype: Antigen specificity is unknown.

A second PCR of about 7 to 11 cycles used a sample-barcoded 5' primer and a J-beta primer mix. MiXCR, run by TCRdb on the 5' RACE reads, gives a single entry per CDR3 protein. Here the sample spans 700,000 to 950,000 distinct CDR3 sequences, around 40% being singletons. After removal of 5 bases from V and 8 bases from J, the junction contained 7 bases not matched to a gene. The CDR3 contains 13 residues. Germline CDR1 and CDR2: DFQATT and SNEGSKA (reference sequence). This TCR was recovered from a woman in her fifties or sixties in good health. The rearrangement links TRBV20-1 to TRBJ2-1, with 9 bases that match TRBD1. The source material was blood. CDR3 protein: CSAVPGQGDEQFF. As DNA, the CDR3 is TGCAGTGCTGTTCCGGGACAGGGTGATGAGCAGTTCTTC.